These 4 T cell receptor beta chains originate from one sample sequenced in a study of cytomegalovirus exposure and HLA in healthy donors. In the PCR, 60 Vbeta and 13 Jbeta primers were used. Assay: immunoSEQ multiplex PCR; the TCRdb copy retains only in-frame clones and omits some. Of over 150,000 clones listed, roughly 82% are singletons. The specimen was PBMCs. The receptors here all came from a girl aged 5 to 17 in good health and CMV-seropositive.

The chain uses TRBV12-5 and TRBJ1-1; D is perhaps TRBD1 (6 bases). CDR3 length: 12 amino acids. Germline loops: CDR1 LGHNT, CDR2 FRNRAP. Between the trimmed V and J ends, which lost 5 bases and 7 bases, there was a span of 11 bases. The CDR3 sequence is CASGHGTLEAFF. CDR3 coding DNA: TGTGCTAGTGGTCACGGGACACTTGAAGCTTTCTTT.

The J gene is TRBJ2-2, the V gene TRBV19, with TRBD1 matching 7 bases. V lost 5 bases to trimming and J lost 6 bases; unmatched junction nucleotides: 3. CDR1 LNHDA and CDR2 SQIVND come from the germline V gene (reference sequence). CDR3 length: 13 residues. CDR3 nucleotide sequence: TGTGCCAGTAGTCCACAGGGGCCCGGGGAGCTGTTTTTT. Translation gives CASSPQGPGELFF.

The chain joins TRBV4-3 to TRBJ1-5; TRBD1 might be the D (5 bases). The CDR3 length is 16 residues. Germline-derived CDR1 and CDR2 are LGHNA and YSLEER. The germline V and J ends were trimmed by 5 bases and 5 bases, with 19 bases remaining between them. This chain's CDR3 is CASSKGYGQGHQPQHF. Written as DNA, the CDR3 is TGCGCCAGCAGCAAAGGGTATGGGCAGGGCCATCAGCCCCAGCATTTT.

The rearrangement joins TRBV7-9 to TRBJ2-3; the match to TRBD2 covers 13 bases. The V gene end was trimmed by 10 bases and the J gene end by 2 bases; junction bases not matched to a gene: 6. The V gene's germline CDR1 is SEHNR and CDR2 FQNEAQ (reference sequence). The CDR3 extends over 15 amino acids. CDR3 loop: CATPGTSGTTDTQYF. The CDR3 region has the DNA TGTGCCACGCCCGGGACTAGCGGGACCACAGATACGCAGTATTTT.